This TCR beta chain comes out of a study of CD8 T cells in Susac syndrome. With random hexamers, 0.5 to 1 ug RNA was reverse transcribed. Using its own MiXCR run on the immunoSEQ multiplex PCR reads, TCRdb lists one record per CDR3 protein. This table has 110,000 to 150,000 distinct CDR3 sequences, approximately 96% appearing once. CDR1 LGHDT and CDR2 YNNKEL come from the germline V gene (reference sequence). CDR3 length: 13 residues. Trimming removed 0 bases from V and 15 bases from J, with 15 bases in between. From blood CD8+ and CD4+ T cells, the TCR beta chain was sequenced. This sequence originates from a human donor with Susac syndrome. Material: CD4+ T cells from PBMCs. The chain couples TRBV3-1 to TRBJ2-1; TRBD2 might be the D (5 bases). CDR3 sequence: CASSQEGRRTRFF. The CDR3 DNA follows: TGTGCCAGCAGCCAAGAAGGACGGAGGACCAGGTTCTTC.